This T cell receptor (beta chain) was identified in a study of blood T cell repertoires in COVID-19. Study at large: The origin of the acute and convalescent COVID-19 samples was the United States, Italy and Spain. PBMCs, B-cell-depleted T cells, or T cells were the source of the cDNA or gDNA that made up the material.

In the authors' workflow: For nucleated cells, counts were estimated from reference gene primer amplification. Generated by immunoSEQ multiplex PCR, the TCRdb table keeps only in-frame clones and is missing some. The V and J calls and clone size come from that table; D and trimming were worked out from the DNA. The table lists about 100,000 clones, just under 80% of them singletons. This CDR3 has 15 amino acids. The V and J ends lost 0 bases and 11 bases respectively, with 17 bases between them. In germline, CDR1 is LGHDT, CDR2 YNNKEL (reference sequence). The TCR was taken from a woman aged 65 to 85 with acute or convalescent COVID-19. The chain employs TRBV3-1 (or the pseudogene TRBV3-2) and TRBJ2-1; D may be TRBD2 (5 bases). The sequencing sample was made of peripheral blood. CDR3 residues: CASSQEVRIAGQQFF. DNA for the CDR3: TGTGCCAGCAGCCAAGAAGTCAGGATCGCGGGTCAGCAGTTCTTC.